One and the same sample provided the 7 T cell receptor beta chains below, sequenced in a study of glioma-infiltrating T cells after dendritic cell vaccination. TCRdb's table, derived via immunoSEQ multiplex PCR, lists solely in-frame clones and lacks some. Of under 70,000 clones in the sample, approximately 78% were seen once. The sequencing here drew on blood, taken before dendritic cell vaccination. The receptors come from a human donor with glioblastoma.

CDR3 DNA sequence: TGTGCCAGCAGCCCCGGGGAGGGCTACACCTTC. Translating it yields CASSPGEGYTF. The chain has TRBV6-6 and TRBJ1-2, with D uncertain. CDR3 length: 11 residues. Germline V gives CDR1 MNHNY, CDR2 SVGAGI (reference sequence). The V gene lost 6 bases and the J gene lost 8 bases, with 10 bases spanning the gap.

The J gene is TRBJ1-5, the V gene TRBV4-1; D not certain. The V gene's germline CDR1 is MGHRA and CDR2 YSYEKL. The CDR3 covers 13 residues. The V end lost 0 bases, the J end lost 5 bases, and 5 bases lay between the germline ends. CDR3 nucleotides: TGCGCCAGCAGCCAAGAAGAGGATCAGCCCCAGCATTTT. Its translation: CASSQEEDQPQHF.

This chain connects TRBV2 to TRBJ2-5, with 8 bases fitting TRBD1. The V gene end was trimmed by 6 bases and the J gene end by 5 bases; junction bases not matched to a gene: 14. Germline CDR1 is SNHLY and CDR2 is FYNNEI. The CDR3 runs to 16 residues. The CDR3 nucleotides are TGTGCCAGCAGCCCCAATTATGCAGGGGGCCCCGAGACCCAGTACTTC. This encodes CASSPNYAGGPETQYF.

This clone was recorded a few times. The V and J genes are TRBV12-2 and TRBJ2-3; the D call of TRBD1 is as the table states it, not checked on the DNA. TRBV12-2 is a known pseudogene. CDR3 size: 15 residues. CDR3 residues: CASRATLSSTDTQYF. The CDR3 DNA reads TGTGCAAGTCGCGCGACATTATCAAGCACAGATACGCAGTATTTT.

The rearrangement links TRBV10-1 to TRBJ2-2; TRBD1 aligns across 8 bases. V shed 10 bases and J 6 bases; nucleotides not matched to a gene: 10. Germline CDR1 WNHNN, CDR2 SYGVQD (reference sequence). The CDR3 is 14 amino acids. The CDR3 is CATGRDRNAGELFF. The CDR3 nucleotides are TGCGCCACCGGCCGGGACAGGAATGCCGGGGAGCTGTTTTTT.

The gene calls are TRBV6-4 and TRBJ2-1; 10 bases match TRBD2. Germline V gene lookup returns CDR1 MRHNA and CDR2 SNTAGT. Trimming removed 3 bases from V and 3 bases from J; junction bases left unmatched: 2. The CDR3 has 15 amino acids. The CDR3 nucleotides read TGTGCCAGCAGTGATAGCGGGGGGAACTACAATGAGCAGTTCTTC. Translated: CASSDSGGNYNEQFF.

The J gene is TRBJ1-6, the V gene TRBV2; D is unresolved. Looked up from germline, CDR1 is SNHLY and CDR2 is FYNNEI. This CDR3 is built from 14 residues. Trimming took 4 bases from V and 4 from J, leaving 8 bases between them. The CDR3 DNA reads as TGTGCCAGCAGTGGAGAAATTTATAATTCACCCCTCCACTTT. Amino acid sequence: CASSGEIYNSPLHF.